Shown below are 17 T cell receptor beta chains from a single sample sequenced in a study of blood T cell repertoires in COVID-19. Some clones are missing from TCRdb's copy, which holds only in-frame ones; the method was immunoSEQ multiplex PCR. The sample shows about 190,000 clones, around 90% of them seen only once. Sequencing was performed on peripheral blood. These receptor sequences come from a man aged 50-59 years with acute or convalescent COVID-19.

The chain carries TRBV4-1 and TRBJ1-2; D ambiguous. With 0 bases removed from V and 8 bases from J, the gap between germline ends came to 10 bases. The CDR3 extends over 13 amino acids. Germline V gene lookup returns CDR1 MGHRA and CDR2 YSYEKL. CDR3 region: CASSQERLIGYTF. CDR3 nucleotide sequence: TGCGCCAGCAGCCAAGAGAGACTCATCGGCTACACCTTC.

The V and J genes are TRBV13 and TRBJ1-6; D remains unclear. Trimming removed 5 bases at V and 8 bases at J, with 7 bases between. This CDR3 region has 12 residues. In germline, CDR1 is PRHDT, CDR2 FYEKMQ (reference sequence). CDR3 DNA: TGTGCCAGCAGCCAGCAGGATTCACCCCTCCACTTT. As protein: CASSQQDSPLHF.

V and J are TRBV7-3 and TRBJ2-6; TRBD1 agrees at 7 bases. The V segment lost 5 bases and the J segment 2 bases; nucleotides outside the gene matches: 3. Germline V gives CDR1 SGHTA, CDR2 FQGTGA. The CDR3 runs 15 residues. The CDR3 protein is CASSIDRAGANVLTF. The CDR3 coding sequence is TGTGCCAGCAGCATCGACAGGGCTGGGGCCAACGTCCTGACTTTC.

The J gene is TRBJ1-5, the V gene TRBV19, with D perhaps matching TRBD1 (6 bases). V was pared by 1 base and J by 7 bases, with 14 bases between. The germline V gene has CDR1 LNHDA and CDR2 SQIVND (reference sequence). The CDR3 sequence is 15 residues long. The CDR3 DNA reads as TGTGCCAGTAGTATAGGGCGGGGGGCCAGCCAGCCCCAGCATTTT. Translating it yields CASSIGRGASQPQHF.

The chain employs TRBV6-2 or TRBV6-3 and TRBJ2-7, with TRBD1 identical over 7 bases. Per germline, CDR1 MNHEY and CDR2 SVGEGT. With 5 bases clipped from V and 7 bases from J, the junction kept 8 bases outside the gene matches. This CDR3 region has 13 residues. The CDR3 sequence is CASSALGRGEQYV. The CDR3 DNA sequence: TGTGCCAGCAGTGCACTAGGCAGGGGGGAGCAGTACGTC.

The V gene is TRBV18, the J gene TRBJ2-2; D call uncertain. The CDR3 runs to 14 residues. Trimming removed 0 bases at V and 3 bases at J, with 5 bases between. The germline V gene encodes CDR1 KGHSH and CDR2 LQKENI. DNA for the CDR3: TGTGCCAGCTCACCACCGGAGCACACCGGGGAGCTGTTTTTT. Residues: CASSPPEHTGELFF.

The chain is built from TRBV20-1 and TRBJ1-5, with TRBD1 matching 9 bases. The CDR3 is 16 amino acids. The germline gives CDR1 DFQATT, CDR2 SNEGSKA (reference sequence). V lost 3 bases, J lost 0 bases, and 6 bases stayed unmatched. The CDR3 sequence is CSASGGTGYSNQPQHF. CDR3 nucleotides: TGCAGTGCTAGTGGAGGGACAGGGTATAGCAATCAGCCCCAGCATTTT.

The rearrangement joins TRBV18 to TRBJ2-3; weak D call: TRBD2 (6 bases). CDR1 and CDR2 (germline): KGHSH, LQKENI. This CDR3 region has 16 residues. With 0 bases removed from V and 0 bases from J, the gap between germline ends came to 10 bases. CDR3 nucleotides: TGTGCCAGCTCACCACCGGAGGGGCTCAGCACAGATACGCAGTATTTT. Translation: CASSPPEGLSTDTQYF. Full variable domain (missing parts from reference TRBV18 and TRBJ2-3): NAGVMQNPRHLVRRRGQEARLRCSPMKGHSHVYWYRQLPEEGLKFMVYLQKENIIDESGMPKERFSAEFPKEGPSILRIQQVVRGDSAAYFCASSPPEGLSTDTQYFGPGTRLTVL.

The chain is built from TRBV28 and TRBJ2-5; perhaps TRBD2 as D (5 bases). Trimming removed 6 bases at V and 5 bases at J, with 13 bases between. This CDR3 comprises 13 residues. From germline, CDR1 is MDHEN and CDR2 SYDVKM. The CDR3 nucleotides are TGTGCCAGCAGCTTCACTAGAAGGGAGACCCAGTACTTC. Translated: CASSFTRRETQYF.

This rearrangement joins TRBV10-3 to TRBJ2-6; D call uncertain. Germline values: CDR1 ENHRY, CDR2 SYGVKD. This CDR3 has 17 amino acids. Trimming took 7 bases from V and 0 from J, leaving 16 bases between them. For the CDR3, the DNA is TGTGCCATCACCTCCATAGATCCGCGCTCTGGGGCCAACGTCCTGACTTTC. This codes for CAITSIDPRSGANVLTF.

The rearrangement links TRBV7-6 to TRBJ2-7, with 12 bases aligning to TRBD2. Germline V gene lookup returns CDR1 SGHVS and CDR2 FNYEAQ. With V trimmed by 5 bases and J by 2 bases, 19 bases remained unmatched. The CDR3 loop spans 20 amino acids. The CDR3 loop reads CASSPSAATSGSGKPYEQYF. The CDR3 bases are TGTGCCAGCAGCCCCTCAGCCGCGACTAGCGGGAGTGGTAAACCCTACGAGCAGTACTTC.

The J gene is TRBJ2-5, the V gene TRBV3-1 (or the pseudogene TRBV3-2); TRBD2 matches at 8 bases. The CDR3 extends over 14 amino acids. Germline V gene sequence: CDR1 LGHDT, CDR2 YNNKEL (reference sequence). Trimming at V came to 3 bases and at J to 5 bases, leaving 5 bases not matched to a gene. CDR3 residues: CASSQPGLGETQYF. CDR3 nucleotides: TGTGCCAGCAGCCAGCCGGGACTAGGGGAGACCCAGTACTTC.

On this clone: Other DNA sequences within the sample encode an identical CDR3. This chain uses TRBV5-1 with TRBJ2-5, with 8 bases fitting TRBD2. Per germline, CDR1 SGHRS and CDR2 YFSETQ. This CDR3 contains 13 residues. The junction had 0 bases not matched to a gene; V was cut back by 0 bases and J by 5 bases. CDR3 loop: CASSLAGGETQYF. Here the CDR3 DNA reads TGCGCCAGCAGCTTGGCGGGAGGGGAGACCCAGTACTTC.

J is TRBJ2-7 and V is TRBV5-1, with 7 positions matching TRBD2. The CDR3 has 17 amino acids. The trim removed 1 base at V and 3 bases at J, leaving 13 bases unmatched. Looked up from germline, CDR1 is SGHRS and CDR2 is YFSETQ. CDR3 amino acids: CASSLFRESLALYEQYF. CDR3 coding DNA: TGCGCCAGCAGCTTGTTCCGAGAGTCACTAGCGCTCTACGAGCAGTACTTC.

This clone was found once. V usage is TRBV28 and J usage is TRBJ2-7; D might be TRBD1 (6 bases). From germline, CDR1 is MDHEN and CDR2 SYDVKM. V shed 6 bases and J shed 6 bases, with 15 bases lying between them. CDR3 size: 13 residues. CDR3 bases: TGTGCCAGCAGCCAAGGGTTACAGGGCGAGCAGTACTTC. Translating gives CASSQGLQGEQYF.

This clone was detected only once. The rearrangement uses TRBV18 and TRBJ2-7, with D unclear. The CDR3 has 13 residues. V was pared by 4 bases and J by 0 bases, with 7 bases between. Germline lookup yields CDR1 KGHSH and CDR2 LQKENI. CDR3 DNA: TGTGCCAGCTCACGACCGAGCTCCTACGAGCAGTACGTC. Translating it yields CASSRPSSYEQYV.

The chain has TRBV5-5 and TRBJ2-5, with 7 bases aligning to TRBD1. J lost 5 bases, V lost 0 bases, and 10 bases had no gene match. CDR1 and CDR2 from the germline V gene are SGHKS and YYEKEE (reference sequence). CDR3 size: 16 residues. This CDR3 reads CASSLGQGKVRETQYF. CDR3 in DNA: TGTGCCAGCAGCTTGGGACAGGGCAAGGTACGGGAGACCCAGTACTTC.